This TCR beta chain comes out of a study of Graves' ophthalmopathy and Graves' hyperthyroidism. Study findings and constraints: Prediction of ophthalmopathy progression reached about 71% sensitivity and roughly 72% specificity. Blood also contained most of the expanded thyroid clonotypes above 0.001 frequency.

This clonotype was counted ten times or more. The antigen is undetermined. The CDR3 has 14 amino acids. Germline-derived CDR1 and CDR2 are MNHNS and SASEGT. V shed 7 bases, J shed 4 bases, and the junction held 7 bases outside the gene matches. From RNA, the CDR3 regions of TCR beta chains were amplified and sequenced. HTBI-primed RT-PCR formed the first round, and a multiplex PCR formed the second. Each CDR3 protein is one row after TCRdb ran MiXCR on the multiplex PCR reads. Of 200,000 to 250,000 distinct CDR3 sequences detected, approximately 21% appear once; the ten largest clones hold around two fifths. Moderate-to-severe activity, CAS at least 3, NOSPECS at least 4 and duration under 3 months characterized donors with ophthalmopathy.

The genes are TRBV6-1 and TRBJ1-1; 9 positions agree with TRBD1. The sequence was collected from a woman between 50 and 59 years old with Graves' ophthalmopathy. Material for sequencing was peripheral blood. The CDR3 reads CASTPDRGATEAFF. The DNA for the CDR3 is TGTGCCAGCACCCCGGACAGGGGTGCCACTGAAGCTTTCTTT.